This entry lists 3 T cell receptor beta chains sequenced from one sample in a study of cytomegalovirus exposure and HLA in healthy donors. The PCR employed 60 Vbeta primers together with 13 Jbeta primers. TCRdb's table, derived via immunoSEQ multiplex PCR, lists solely in-frame clones and lacks some. The table records some 100,000 clones, 70% to 80% of them present only once. The sample was PBMCs. The receptors were sampled from a woman under 30 in good health and CMV-seropositive.

In its sample, this clone was seen a few times. V gene TRBV7-9 combines with J gene TRBJ2-1; 9 nucleotides align to TRBD2. CDR1 is SEHNR, CDR2 FQNEAQ, per germline (reference sequence). Germline trimming cut 1 base from V and 10 bases from J; bases unmatched to any gene: 5. The CDR3 is 14 residues long. The DNA for the CDR3 is TGTGCCAGCAGCTTAGACACCCTAGCGGGAGAGCAGTTCTTC. This codes for CASSLDTLAGEQFF. Complete variable domain (other parts from reference TRBV7-9 and TRBJ2-1): DTGVSQNPRHKITKRGQNVTFRCDPISEHNRLYWYRQTLGQGPEFLTYFQNEAQLEKSRLLSDRFSAERPKGSFSTLEIQRTEQGDSAMYLCASSLDTLAGEQFFGPGTRLTVL.

The rearrangement joins TRBV25-1 to TRBJ1-1; 11 nucleotides agree with TRBD1. Germline V gives CDR1 MGHDK, CDR2 SYGVNS. This CDR3 comprises 15 residues. Unmatched junction bases numbered 8, after V lost 7 bases and J lost 4 bases. For the CDR3, the DNA is TGTGCCAGCACCAAAGCAGGGACAGGGGGCACTGAAGCTTTCTTT. Its translation is CASTKAGTGGTEAFF.

The chain employs TRBV5-5 and TRBJ1-1; D may be TRBD1 (5 bases). The V end lost 5 bases, the J end lost 0 bases, and 11 bases lay between the germline ends. Germline-derived CDR1 and CDR2 are SGHKS and YYEKEE (reference sequence). The CDR3 sequence is 14 residues long. CDR3 sequence reads: CASSSGLVNTEAFF. The CDR3 DNA sequence: TGTGCCAGCAGTTCAGGGCTCGTGAACACTGAAGCTTTCTTT.